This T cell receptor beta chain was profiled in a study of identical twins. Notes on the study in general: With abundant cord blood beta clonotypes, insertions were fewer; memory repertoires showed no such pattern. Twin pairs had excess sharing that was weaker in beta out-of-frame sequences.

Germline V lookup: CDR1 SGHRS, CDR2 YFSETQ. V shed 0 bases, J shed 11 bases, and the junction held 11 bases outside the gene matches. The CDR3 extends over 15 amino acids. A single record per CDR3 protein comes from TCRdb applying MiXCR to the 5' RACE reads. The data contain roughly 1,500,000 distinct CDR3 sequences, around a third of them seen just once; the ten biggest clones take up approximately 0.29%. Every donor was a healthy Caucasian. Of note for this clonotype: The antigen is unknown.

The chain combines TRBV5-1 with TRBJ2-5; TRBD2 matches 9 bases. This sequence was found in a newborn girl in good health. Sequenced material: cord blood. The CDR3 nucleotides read TGCGCCAGCAGCTTGGTAGCGGGAGTTAATAATGAGCAGTACTTC. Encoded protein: CASSLVAGVNNEQYF. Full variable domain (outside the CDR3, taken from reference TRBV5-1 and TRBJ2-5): KAGVTQTPRYLIKTRGQQVTLSCSPISGHRSVSWYQQTPGQGLQFLFEYFSETQRNKGNFPGRFSGRQFSNSRSEMNVSTLELGDSALYLCASSLVAGVNNEQYFGPGTRLLVL.